This entry concerns a single T cell receptor (beta chain). Trimming left V 1 base short and J 0 bases short, with 18 bases between. The CDR3 is 17 residues long. From germline, CDR1 is GTSNPN and CDR2 SVGIG (reference sequence). This record belongs to a study of shared T cell receptors in the human thymus. TCRdb's table, derived via immunoSEQ multiplex PCR, lists solely in-frame clones and lacks some. The table shows fewer than 700,000 clones, with 88% occurring only once. The same specimen was also included in a second study, on human thymus T cells. This second report adds: Biased V and J segment usage appeared in thymus and peripheral blood.

The receptor's source is a boy under three years old with a congenital heart defect. The chain couples TRBV30 to TRBJ2-5; D might be TRBD2 (5 bases). The sample was thymocytes. CDR3 protein: CAWSGRMPSWYQETQYF. CDR3 DNA: TGTGCCTGGAGTGGACGGATGCCTAGCTGGTACCAAGAGACCCAGTACTTC.